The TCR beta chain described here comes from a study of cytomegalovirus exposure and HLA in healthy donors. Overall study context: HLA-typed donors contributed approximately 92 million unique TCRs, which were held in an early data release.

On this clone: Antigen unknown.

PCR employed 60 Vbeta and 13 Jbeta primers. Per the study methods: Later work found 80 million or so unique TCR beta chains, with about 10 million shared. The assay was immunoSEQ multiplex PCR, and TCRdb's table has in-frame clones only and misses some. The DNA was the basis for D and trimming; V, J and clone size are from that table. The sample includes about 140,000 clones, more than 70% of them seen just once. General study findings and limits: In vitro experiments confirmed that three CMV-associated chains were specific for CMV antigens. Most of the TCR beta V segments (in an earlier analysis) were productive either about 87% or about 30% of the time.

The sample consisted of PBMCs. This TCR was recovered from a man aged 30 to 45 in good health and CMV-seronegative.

The CDR3 DNA is TGTGCCAGTCGGAGGACACTAGCGGCCCCTGGGGTCTACAATGAGCAGTTCTTC. It encodes CASRRTLAAPGVYNEQFF. V and J are TRBV2 and TRBJ2-1; 8 positions match TRBD2. The CDR3 covers 18 residues. The junction had 19 bases not matched to a gene; V was cut back by 9 bases and J by 3 bases. The germline CDR1 and CDR2 sequences are SNHLY and FYNNEI.